The clone carrying this T cell receptor beta chain was seen only a few times. This specimen belongs to a study of human T cells and chemical hapten exposure. The wider study: For sensitization, 2% DPC was applied to an approximately 2 cm by approximately 2 cm patch of upper inner arm skin.

Germline CDR1 and CDR2: SGHTA and FQGTGA. V gave up 7 bases and J gave up 9 bases, with 18 bases separating them. The length of the CDR3 is 14 residues. Time point noted: patch test 1, 2 weeks after DPC sensitization. Treatment defined: therapeutic diphenylcyclopropenone sensitization with weekly scalp DPC. What the library attached to individual cDNA molecules were unique molecular identifiers. Authors' methods: Counts of TCRs in each sample centred on a median of 95,638 and extended from approximately 20,000 to 700,000. TCRdb itself ran the RACE reads through MiXCR, one entry per CDR3 protein. These V and J calls derive from TCRdb rather than the authors' analysis. This table has about 380,000 distinct CDR3 sequences, about 4.4% appearing once.

The chain uses TRBV7-3 and TRBJ1-4; TRBD1 is a possible D gene (6 bases). The sequenced sample was whole blood, obtained in connection with sensitization to the hapten diphenylcyclopropenone (DPC). This sequence was found in a woman aged 45-60 years with alopecia areata. Some clones in this sample may be carry-over from other donors' samples. CDR3 amino acids: CASTGVQGWKKLFF. The CDR3 DNA reads as TGTGCCAGCACCGGGGTACAGGGCTGGAAAAAACTGTTTTTT.